The clone carrying this T cell receptor (beta chain) was seen just once. Looked up from germline, CDR1 is SGDLS and CDR2 is YYNGEE. The CDR3 loop spans 15 amino acids. The V gene end was trimmed by 4 bases and the J gene end by 0 bases; junction bases not matched to a gene: 4. Original processing notes: Amplification of reference gene primers was used by the study to estimate nucleated cell counts. Sequencing used immunoSEQ multiplex PCR; TCRdb keeps in-frame clones, though not all of them. That table supplies the V and J calls and clone size; D and trimming were determined from the DNA. This sample yields some 80,000 clones, of which about nine tenths are seen a single time; just over 2.5% belongs to the top ten. This entry is derived from a study of blood T cell repertoires in COVID-19. Whole-study context: Samples taken during acute and convalescent COVID-19 were collected in the United States, Italy and Spain. PBMCs, B-cell-depleted T cells, or T cells were the source of the cDNA or gDNA that made up the material.

The material sequenced was peripheral blood. The chain links TRBV9 to TRBJ2-1; the match to TRBD2 covers 7 bases. The clonotype originates from a human donor in a cohort sampled during active COVID-19. The CDR3 region is CASSSGGSSYNEQFF. The CDR3 DNA reads as TGTGCCAGCAGCTCGGGGGGTAGCTCCTACAATGAGCAGTTCTTC.